This T cell receptor (beta chain) is drawn from a study of identical twins. A universal primer site came from template switching; cDNA carried unique molecular identifiers. TCRdb passed the 5' RACE reads through MiXCR, listing each CDR3 protein once. The top ten hold roughly 3% of the sample, which has about 570,000 distinct CDR3 sequences, just under 10% seen once. This clonotype was counted a few times. The antigen remains undetermined. General study points: A partial confounding effect on zero-insertion analyses could come from invariant MAIT and iNKT cells. Its conclusions, products of cross-sectional statistical analysis, did not come from following the same donors.

Germline V gives CDR1 SQVTM, CDR2 ANQGSEA. This CDR3 comprises 12 residues. Unmatched junction bases numbered 5, after V lost 7 bases and J lost 6 bases. The sample was also linked to a second study, of yellow fever vaccine responses in identical twins. From that report: Twins' T cell vaccine responses reportedly looked partly convergent, partly personalized.

This sequence originates from a woman aged 18-30 years in good health. The chain employs TRBV29-1 and TRBJ2-7; 11 bases agree with TRBD1. The sample consisted of PBMCs. DNA for the CDR3: TGCAGCGCTTGGGACAGGGGGGGCGAGCAGTACTTC. Its translation is CSAWDRGGEQYF.